These 5 T cell receptor beta chains were sequenced from one sample in a study of T cell changes during pregnancy in multiple sclerosis. Generated by immunoSEQ multiplex PCR, the TCRdb table keeps only in-frame clones and is missing some. Of about 40,000 clones in the sample, 90% to 95% were seen once. The sample here was peripheral blood, taken before pregnancy. The receptors here all came from a female donor with multiple sclerosis, enrolled in a pregnancy study.

The chain employs TRBV5-1 and TRBJ2-5, with no clear D. V was shortened by 4 bases and J by 1 base, with 2 bases between the two germline ends. The V gene's germline CDR1 is SGHRS and CDR2 YFSETQ. This CDR3 is built from 11 residues. CDR3 loop: CASSLQETQYF. In DNA form, the CDR3 reads TGCGCCAGCAGCCTCCAAGAGACCCAGTACTTC.

As concerns this clone: Its ends do not fully match the called genes, so a read error is possible. The CDR3 protein is CASREAYSNQPQHF. The CDR3 coding sequence is TGTGCCAGCAGGGAAGCTTATAGCAATCAGCCCCAGCATTTT. The chain carries TRBV2 and TRBJ1-5; D is unresolved. There are 14 residues in the CDR3. Germline V CDR1 and CDR2: SNHLY, FYNNEI. Combining the CDR3 with reference TRBV2 and TRBJ1-5 gives the whole variable domain EPEVTQTPSHQVTQMGQEVILRCVPISNHLYFYWYRQILGQKVEFLVSFYNNEISEKSEIFDDQFSVERPDGSNFTLKIRSTKLEDSAMYFCASREAYSNQPQHFGDGTRLSIL.

The sample holds one count of this clone. The rearrangement joins TRBV5-8 to TRBJ2-7; TRBD1 aligns across 7 bases. This CDR3 has 13 residues. The V gene end was trimmed by 4 bases and the J gene end by 2 bases; junction bases not matched to a gene: 3. Germline lookup yields CDR1 SGHTS and CDR2 YDEGEE. The CDR3 region has the DNA TGTGCCAGCAGCAGACAGGGTACCTACGAGCAGTACTTC. Protein sequence: CASSRQGTYEQYF.

V gene TRBV7-2 combines with J gene TRBJ2-3; 8 bases align to TRBD1. V lost 7 bases to trimming and J lost 5 bases; unmatched junction nucleotides: 23. This CDR3 has 19 residues. CDR1 and CDR2 (germline): SGHTA, FQGNSA. The CDR3 loop is CASTQARGRSGPGGDTQYF. CDR3 sequence (DNA): TGTGCCAGCACCCAAGCCAGGGGGCGAAGCGGCCCTGGGGGAGATACGCAGTATTTT.

Worth noting for this clone: Compared with germline, one end of the junction differs, possibly owing to a read error. The chain uses TRBV11-2 and TRBJ2-1, with D hard to call. Germline CDR1 SGHAT, CDR2 FQNNGV. The CDR3 totals 11 residues. The CDR3, as DNA: TGTGCCAGCAGCTTCTACGATGAGCAGTTCTTC. Its translation is CASSFYDEQFF.